Shown below are 24 T cell receptor beta chains from a single sample sequenced in a study of blood T cells in healthy people across ages. With a J-beta primer mix and a sample-barcoded 5' primer, a second PCR ran roughly 7 to 11 cycles. Using its own MiXCR run on the 5' RACE reads, TCRdb lists one record per CDR3 protein. This sample has roughly 700,000 distinct CDR3 sequences, with around 48% found just once. Sequencing input: blood. These receptors came from a woman aged 60 to 75 in good health.

A note on this clonotype: This may stem from a read error, because a much larger clone lies one nucleotide away. This is likely a read error, given that the CDR3 carries no conserved phenylalanine or tryptophan at its end. V gene TRBV29-1 combines with J gene TRBJ2-6, with D possibly TRBD1 on 7 matching bases. The germline V gene has CDR1 SQVTM and CDR2 ANQGSEA. The CDR3 sequence is 13 residues long. Between the trimmed V and J ends, which lost 3 bases and 12 bases, there was a span of 15 bases. The CDR3 is CSVEGSGGTVLTY. The CDR3 DNA sequence: TGCAGCGTTGAGGGTTCAGGGGGGACCGTCCTGACTTAC.

In this sample, this clonotype turned up a few times. This rearrangement joins TRBV6-2 or TRBV6-3 to TRBJ2-7; 7 nucleotides line up with TRBD1. J lost 2 bases, V lost 5 bases, and 15 bases had no gene match. CDR1 is MNHEY, CDR2 SVGEGT, per germline. This CDR3 spans 17 amino acids. Here the CDR3 DNA reads TGTGCCAGCAGTCGCCAAGGACAGGCCACGTACCCCTACGAGCAGTACTTC. Translation: CASSRQGQATYPYEQYF.

This rearrangement joins TRBV25-1 to TRBJ2-5; 8 bases are shared with TRBD2. The J call may be incorrect, as the DNA end agrees better with TRBJ2-7. Looked up from germline, CDR1 is MGHDK and CDR2 is SYGVNS. This CDR3 has 17 residues. The CDR3 loop is CASSESTHGTRAYEQYF. The CDR3 DNA is TGTGCCAGCAGTGAATCTACTCACGGGACTAGAGCCTACGAGCAGTACTTC.

The J gene is TRBJ1-4, the V gene TRBV25-1, with 10 positions matching TRBD1. Germline V CDR1 and CDR2: MGHDK, SYGVNS. This CDR3 has 16 amino acids. V was pared by 3 bases and J by 4 bases, with 5 bases of the junction left unmatched. The CDR3: CASSDMGQGNNEKLFF. Here the CDR3 DNA reads TGTGCCAGCAGTGATATGGGACAGGGGAATAATGAAAAACTGTTTTTT.

V and J are TRBV5-5 and TRBJ2-1; the D call may be TRBD1 or TRBD2 (5 bases each). The CDR3 extends over 16 amino acids. Germline CDR1 and CDR2: SGHKS and YYEKEE (reference sequence). The V and J ends lost 2 bases and 4 bases respectively, with 16 bases between them. This CDR3 reads CASSFYGRAGYNEQFF. The CDR3 DNA reads as TGTGCCAGCAGCTTTTATGGCAGGGCGGGTTACAATGAGCAGTTCTTC.

This clonotype has ten or more counts. This chain joins TRBV29-1 and TRBJ2-1, with 9 bases identical to TRBD2. The V gene's germline CDR1 is SQVTM and CDR2 ANQGSEA. Trimming cost V 7 bases and J 7 bases; bases outside gene matches: 23. This CDR3 has 18 amino acids. The DNA of the CDR3 is TGCAGCGCCCGCAAGGGACTAGCCGCGGGATCAAGGGGGAATGAGCAGTTCTTC. Its protein product is CSARKGLAAGSRGNEQFF.

The CDR3 loop reads CASSHSDRAYEQFF. The DNA for the CDR3 is TGCGCCAGCAGCCACTCCGACAGGGCATATGAGCAGTTCTTC. J is TRBJ2-1 and V is TRBV4-3; 7 bases are a match to TRBD1. This CDR3 contains 14 residues. With V trimmed by 3 bases and J by 8 bases, 7 bases remained unmatched. Germline V CDR1 and CDR2: LGHNA, YSLEER.

This clonotype was picked up a small number of times. This sequence joins TRBV7-2 and TRBJ2-7; 7 bases fit TRBD1. The CDR3 is 14 amino acids. Germline CDR1 reads SGHTA; CDR2 reads FQGNSA. Trimming at V came to 3 bases and at J to 3 bases, leaving 5 bases not matched to a gene. CDR3 coding DNA: TGTGCCAGCAGCTTCCGACAGGGAGTCTACGAGCAGTACTTC. Its protein product is CASSFRQGVYEQYF.

This chain links TRBV7-2 with TRBJ1-1; D is ambiguous. Trimming shortened V by 8 bases and J by 5 bases, and 15 bases separated the two germline ends. The CDR3 is made up of 13 amino acids. CDR1 SGHTA and CDR2 FQGNSA come from the germline V gene. The DNA for the CDR3 is TGTGCCAGCGCCTACGAGTCATGGACTGAAGCTTTCTTT. Translating it yields CASAYESWTEAFF.

J is TRBJ2-7 and V is TRBV29-1; D call uncertain. Looked up from germline, CDR1 is SQVTM and CDR2 is ANQGSEA. The ends were cut back, 4 bases at V and 2 bases at J, with 9 bases in the middle. The CDR3 loop spans 12 amino acids. CDR3 in amino acids: CSVGVGAYEQYF. Written as DNA, the CDR3 is TGCAGCGTTGGGGTCGGCGCCTACGAGCAGTACTTC.

The chain employs TRBV28 and TRBJ2-1, with unresolved D. This CDR3 contains 14 residues. Trimming pared 0 bases from V and 13 bases from J, leaving 16 bases between. Germline lookup yields CDR1 MDHEN and CDR2 SYDVKM. CDR3 in amino acids: CASSLWTSIETQFF. The CDR3 nucleotides are TGTGCCAGCAGTTTATGGACATCTATCGAGACCCAGTTCTTC.

This clonotype was counted ten times or more. The genes are TRBV28 and TRBJ2-3; no clear D. This CDR3 has 15 residues. The germline gives CDR1 MDHEN, CDR2 SYDVKM. Trimming removed 4 bases at V and 4 bases at J, with 15 bases between. The CDR3 sequence: CASSSYQPDADTQYF. Here the CDR3 DNA reads TGTGCCAGCAGTTCCTACCAGCCGGACGCAGATACGCAGTATTTT.

The V gene is TRBV10-3, the J gene TRBJ2-1; 12 bases match TRBD2. Germline V gene lookup returns CDR1 ENHRY and CDR2 SYGVKD. The CDR3 covers 15 residues. J gave up 15 bases and V 9 bases, and 18 bases lay outside the gene matches. The CDR3 here is CAIAPLAGGFGGAFF. The CDR3 DNA follows: TGTGCCATAGCCCCACTAGCGGGAGGATTCGGGGGTGCGTTCTTC.

The rearrangement links TRBV28 to TRBJ2-7; 7 bases map to TRBD2. Germline V gene data show CDR1 as MDHEN and CDR2 as SYDVKM. J was trimmed by 3 bases and V by 4 bases; bases with no gene match: 9. CDR3 length: 15 residues. The DNA of the CDR3 is TGTGCCAGCAGTTCGGGGACTAACAAACACTACGAGCAGTACTTC. Translating it yields CASSSGTNKHYEQYF.

The table lists this clonotype with a few counts. This chain uses TRBV28 with TRBJ2-1, with 8 bases matching TRBD2. From germline, CDR1 is MDHEN and CDR2 SYDVKM. The CDR3 has 15 amino acids. J was trimmed by 7 bases and V by 4 bases; bases with no gene match: 9. The chain's CDR3 is CASSYAGTRVNEQFF. The CDR3, as DNA: TGTGCCAGCAGTTATGCCGGGACTAGAGTTAATGAGCAGTTCTTC. Full variable domain (missing parts from reference TRBV28 and TRBJ2-1): DVKVTQSSRYLVKRTGEKVFLECVQDMDHENMFWYRQDPGLGLRLIYFSYDVKMKEKGDIPEGYSVSREKKERFSLILESASTNQTSMYLCASSYAGTRVNEQFFGPGTRLTVL.

The V and J genes are TRBV13 and TRBJ2-5, with 7 bases lining up with TRBD1. This CDR3 spans 17 amino acids. Germline-derived CDR1 and CDR2 are PRHDT and FYEKMQ (reference sequence). Trimming took 4 bases from V and 1 from J; bases not matched to a gene: 12. CDR3 bases: TGTGCCAGCAGCTCGTGGGACAGCCCCTCAACCCAAGAGACCCAGTACTTC. Translated: CASSSWDSPSTQETQYF.

CDR3 sequence reads: CASRPGQGASEQYF. The CDR3 DNA is TGTGCCAGCAGGCCGGGACAGGGGGCATCCGAGCAGTACTTC. This chain joins TRBV6-5 and TRBJ2-7, with 12 positions matching TRBD1. Germline V gives CDR1 MNHEY, CDR2 SVGAGI. J lost 6 bases, V lost 6 bases, and 6 bases had no gene match. CDR3 length: 14 residues.

This clonotype has ten or more counts. V gene TRBV12-3 or TRBV12-4 combines with J gene TRBJ2-4; D unclear. The CDR3 totals 13 residues. Trimming cost V 6 bases and J 2 bases, with 8 bases left between them. In DNA form, the CDR3 reads TGTGCCAGCAGAGGGTTTCCCAAAAACATTCAGTACTTC. Its translation: CASRGFPKNIQYF.

The V gene is TRBV24-1, the J gene TRBJ1-4, with D hard to call. The CDR3 loop spans 15 amino acids. Trimming left V 4 bases short and J 3 bases short, with 11 bases between. The V gene's germline CDR1 is KGHDR and CDR2 SFDVKD. CDR3 in amino acids: CATSDRGTSNEKLFF. DNA of the CDR3: TGTGCCACCAGTGACCGGGGAACCTCTAATGAAAAACTGTTTTTT.

A note on this clonotype: The junction departs from the called germline gene at one end, perhaps through a read error. The chain links TRBV12-3 or TRBV12-4 to TRBJ1-6; possibly TRBD1 for D (6 bases). The CDR3 sequence is 17 residues long. DNA of the CDR3: TGTGCCAGCAGTTTCGGTCCGACAGGCGTCTATAATTCACCCCCCCACTTT. It yields the protein CASSFGPTGVYNSPPHF.

The J gene is TRBJ1-1, the V gene TRBV20-1, with TRBD1 as a possible D gene (5 bases). This CDR3 comprises 10 residues. V lost 3 bases to trimming and J lost 10 bases, with 9 bases between them. Germline V gene data show CDR1 as DFQATT and CDR2 as SNEGSKA (reference sequence). The CDR3 loop is CSASRQGAFF. CDR3 DNA: TGCAGTGCTAGTCGCCAGGGAGCTTTCTTT.

The chain links TRBV7-2 to TRBJ2-7; no clear D gene. This CDR3 region has 13 residues. V was shortened by 4 bases and J by 6 bases, with 13 bases between the two germline ends. The germline V gene encodes CDR1 SGHTA and CDR2 FQGNSA. The CDR3 DNA sequence: TGTGCCAGCAGCTCCTTCCGAACCATCGAGCAGTACTTC. Its protein product is CASSSFRTIEQYF.

This clonotype was recorded a few times. The chain recombines TRBV29-1 with TRBJ2-3, with 10 bases aligning to TRBD2. The trim removed 4 bases at V and 9 bases at J, leaving 7 bases unmatched. The CDR3 is made up of 13 amino acids. Per the germline V gene, CDR1 is SQVTM and CDR2 is ANQGSEA. The CDR3 DNA follows: TGCAGCGTTGTAGCGGGAGGATCACCGACGCAGTATTTT. Its translation: CSVVAGGSPTQYF.

This clonotype was observed at least ten times. The chain recombines TRBV29-1 with TRBJ2-6; the match to TRBD2 covers 7 bases. CDR1 is SQVTM, CDR2 ANQGSEA, per germline. The J segment lost 0 bases and the V segment lost 3 bases, leaving 2 bases of the junction unmatched. The CDR3 sequence is 15 residues long. DNA of the CDR3: TGCAGCGTTGACTGGGAGGGCTCTGGGGCCAACGTCCTGACTTTC. As protein: CSVDWEGSGANVLTF.